These 8 T cell receptor beta chains were sequenced from one sample in a study of cytomegalovirus exposure and HLA in healthy donors. The PCR contained 60 Vbeta and 13 Jbeta primers. Profiling relied on immunoSEQ multiplex PCR, and the TCRdb table lists in-frame clones only, not all of them. The data show some 150,000 clones, roughly four fifths seen once. The specimen was PBMCs. All receptors come from a man in his forties in good health and CMV-seropositive.

This sequence joins TRBV5-6 and TRBJ1-1, with unresolved D. Trimming took 3 bases from V and 1 from J, leaving 10 bases between them. The CDR3 totals 14 residues. The germline V gene encodes CDR1 SGHDT and CDR2 YYEEEE. In DNA form, the CDR3 reads TGTGCCAGCAGCTCTTTAGCGGGGAACACTGAAGCTTTCTTT. Protein sequence: CASSSLAGNTEAFF.

J is TRBJ2-1 and V is TRBV6-6, with 10 bases aligning to TRBD2. This CDR3 contains 14 residues. CDR1 and CDR2 (germline): MNHNY, SVGAGI (reference sequence). Germline trimming cut 7 bases from V and 6 bases from J; bases unmatched to any gene: 6. The CDR3, as DNA: TGTGCCAGCAAAAGCGGGGGGGCCGGCAATGAGCAGTTCTTC. This translates into CASKSGGAGNEQFF.

This clone was detected only once. The rearrangement uses TRBV5-5 and TRBJ2-5; 7 positions agree with TRBD1. Losses at the gene ends were 4 bases for V and 5 bases for J; bases not matched to a gene: 11. CDR3 length: 15 amino acids. The V gene's germline CDR1 is SGHKS and CDR2 YYEKEE (reference sequence). The CDR3 sequence: CASSPQGQPLETQYF. In nucleotides, the CDR3 is TGTGCCAGCAGCCCCCAGGGACAGCCGCTTGAGACCCAGTACTTC. The full variable domain, completed using reference TRBV5-5 and TRBJ2-5, is DAGVTQSPTHLIKTRGQQVTLRCSPISGHKSVSWYQQVLGQGPQFIFQYYEKEERGRGNFPDRFSARQFPNYSSELNVNALLLGDSALYLCASSPQGQPLETQYFGPGTRLLVL.

The chain links TRBV5-1 to TRBJ2-7, with 8 bases aligning to TRBD1. The CDR3 loop spans 14 amino acids. The germline V gene has CDR1 SGHRS and CDR2 YFSETQ. V shed 4 bases and J 4 bases; nucleotides not matched to a gene: 7. Here the CDR3 reads CASSRDRYTYEQYF. In DNA form, the CDR3 reads TGCGCCAGCAGCAGGGACAGGTACACGTACGAGCAGTACTTC.

The chain is built from TRBV7-8 and TRBJ2-3, with 14 bases aligning to TRBD2. Germline assignment: CDR1 SGHVS and CDR2 FQNEAQ. Trimming took 7 bases from V and 4 from J; bases not matched to a gene: 4. This CDR3 contains 15 residues. As DNA, the CDR3 is TGTGCCAGCAACCGACTAGCGGGGGGGTCAGATACGCAGTATTTT. As protein: CASNRLAGGSDTQYF.

This chain uses TRBV18 with TRBJ2-5; the D is unclear. Trimming pared 3 bases from V and 7 bases from J, leaving 21 bases between. Germline CDR1 is KGHSH and CDR2 is LQKENI. This CDR3 is 16 amino acids long. Here the CDR3 reads CASSPDGYYIARTQYF. The CDR3 DNA is TGTGCCAGCTCACCCGATGGGTACTATATAGCTCGGACCCAGTACTTC.

This clone was counted once. This rearrangement joins TRBV10-3 to TRBJ2-3; 7 positions agree with TRBD1. The germline V gene has CDR1 ENHRY and CDR2 SYGVKD. The ends lost 4 bases at V and 4 bases at J; junction bases unmatched: 11. The CDR3 consists of 16 residues. The CDR3 bases are TGTGCCATCAGTGCCGGACAGGCCTTTAGTTCAGATACGCAGTATTTT. Protein: CAISAGQAFSSDTQYF.

The V and J genes are TRBV7-9 and TRBJ1-1; D unresolved. Germline CDR1 SEHNR, CDR2 FQNEAQ (reference sequence). Deletions cut 0 bases from V and 8 bases from J, with 16 bases between. CDR3 length: 15 amino acids. CDR3 sequence (DNA): TGTGCCAGCAGCTTAGCTCTCCTCCCTCCTCGGGAAGCTTTCTTT. This codes for CASSLALLPPREAFF.